Shown below are 13 T cell receptor beta chains from a single sample sequenced in a study of technical replicates of blood from a few donors. Libraries were prepared by immunoSEQ multiplex PCR; TCRdb keeps only in-frame clonotypes and omits some of them. The sample contains tens of thousands of clones, roughly 90% of which appear only once. Sequencing input: T cells isolated from PBMCs. The receptors were sampled from a human donor in good health.

V is TRBV9 and J is TRBJ2-3; no reliable D call. The germline gives CDR1 SGDLS, CDR2 YYNGEE. Trimming removed 7 bases from V and 2 bases from J, with 14 bases in between. The CDR3 has 14 amino acids. Here the CDR3 reads CASSWSTSTDTQYF. Here the CDR3 DNA reads TGTGCCAGCTCCTGGTCCACTTCCACAGATACGCAGTATTTT.

Only one count was recorded for this clone. The genes are TRBV6-5 and TRBJ2-7; TRBD2 might be the D (6 bases). This CDR3 comprises 16 residues. Germline V lookup: CDR1 MNHEY, CDR2 SVGAGI. V was pared by 3 bases and J by 3 bases, with 18 bases between. The CDR3 DNA is TGTGCCAGCAGTTATAGTTCGGGGGAGGACATCTACGAGCAGTACTTC. Translated, it gives CASSYSSGEDIYEQYF.

V usage is TRBV4-1 and J usage is TRBJ2-2; D remains unclear. The V and J ends lost 4 bases and 4 bases respectively, with 10 bases between them. There are 14 residues in the CDR3. Germline V CDR1 and CDR2: MGHRA, YSYEKL. The CDR3 DNA is TGCGCCAGCAGCCTCACCCTAATCACCGGGGAGCTGTTTTTT. This codes for CASSLTLITGELFF.

The V gene is TRBV4-1, the J gene TRBJ2-1; maybe TRBD2 (6 bases). Germline V lookup: CDR1 MGHRA, CDR2 YSYEKL. The CDR3 sequence is 13 residues long. The V end was cut by 6 bases, the J end by 7 bases, with 13 bases between. The CDR3 sequence is CASRDGRLNEQFF. DNA of the CDR3: TGCGCCAGCAGAGACGGGAGACTAAATGAGCAGTTCTTC.

The chain couples TRBV10-3 to TRBJ1-1, with D perhaps matching TRBD1 (5 bases). The CDR3 consists of 15 residues. Germline CDR1 reads ENHRY; CDR2 reads SYGVKD. Trimming removed 0 bases at V and 1 base at J, with 9 bases between. CDR3 DNA sequence: TGTGCCATCAGTGAGTCGGCAGGGCCGAACACTGAAGCTTTCTTT. Translation gives CAISESAGPNTEAFF.

The J gene is TRBJ1-5, the V gene TRBV7-6, with D possibly matching TRBD1 (6 bases). CDR3 length equals 18 residues. The V end lost 2 bases, the J end lost 4 bases, and 21 bases lay between the germline ends. Germline loops: CDR1 SGHVS, CDR2 FNYEAQ. The CDR3 nucleotides read TGTGCCAGCAGCTTATTACCGGGACACTACAGTAGGAATCAGCCCCAGCATTTT. Amino acid sequence: CASSLLPGHYSRNQPQHF. Full variable domain (remainder filled in from reference TRBV7-6 and TRBJ1-5): GAGVSQSPRYKVTKRGQDVALRCDPISGHVSLYWYRQALGQGPEFLTYFNYEAQQDKSGLPNDRFSAERPEGSISTLTIQRTEQRDSAMYRCASSLLPGHYSRNQPQHFGDGTRLSIL.

This clone came up once. The CDR3 sequence: CASSEGGGGTYEQYF. The DNA for the CDR3 is TGTGCCAGCAGTGAAGGAGGGGGGGGGACCTACGAGCAGTACTTC. The chain couples TRBV6-1 to TRBJ2-7, with a possible D match to TRBD2 (7 bases). This CDR3 is 15 amino acids long. Trimming cost V 1 base and J 2 bases, with 12 bases left between them. Germline V gene data show CDR1 as MNHNS and CDR2 as SASEGT.

This CDR3 reads CASSESGIEGEQFF. The CDR3 bases are TGCGCCAGCAGTGAGTCAGGGATCGAGGGTGAGCAGTTCTTC. The rearrangement uses TRBV10-1 and TRBJ2-1, with D possibly matching TRBD2 (5 bases). The CDR3 loop spans 14 amino acids. V lost 0 bases and J 9 bases, leaving 12 bases between the germline ends. Germline V gene data show CDR1 as WNHNN and CDR2 as SYGVQD (reference sequence).

The CDR3, as DNA: TGTGCCAGCAGTGGGGCAGGGACTGGAAACACCATATATTTT. Protein: CASSGAGTGNTIYF. This chain links TRBV25-1 with TRBJ1-3; D is possibly TRBD1 (5 bases). This CDR3 has 14 residues. Germline V gene lookup returns CDR1 MGHDK and CDR2 SYGVNS. The germline V and J ends were trimmed by 4 bases and 2 bases, with 9 bases remaining between them. Looking up the rest from reference TRBV25-1 and TRBJ1-3 gives the full variable domain: EADIYQTPRYLVIGTGKKITLECSQTMGHDKMYWYQQDPGMELHLIHYSYGVNSTEKGDLSSESTVSRIRTEHFPLTLESARPSHTSQYLCASSGAGTGNTIYFGEGSWLTVV.

The J gene is TRBJ2-2, the V gene TRBV2, with 7 bases lining up with TRBD2. Germline V gives CDR1 SNHLY, CDR2 FYNNEI. The length of the CDR3 is 14 residues. V gave up 4 bases and J gave up 1 base; unmatched junction bases: 0. The CDR3 reads CASSGGGNTGELFF. The CDR3 nucleotides read TGTGCCAGCAGTGGGGGGGGGAACACCGGGGAGCTGTTTTTT.

The chain recombines TRBV11-2 with TRBJ1-1, with TRBD1 matching 7 bases. V was pared by 2 bases and J by 0 bases, with 3 bases of the junction left unmatched. Germline CDR1 is SGHAT and CDR2 is FQNNGV. The CDR3 has 15 amino acids. The CDR3 nucleotides read TGTGCCAGCAGCTTACAGACAGGGATGAACACTGAAGCTTTCTTT. Its translation is CASSLQTGMNTEAFF.

This clone was counted a single time. The chain combines TRBV9 with TRBJ2-3, with 9 bases fitting TRBD2. The germline CDR1 and CDR2 sequences are SGDLS and YYNGEE. CDR3 length: 14 amino acids. Trimming cost V 3 bases and J 4 bases; bases outside gene matches: 3. CDR3 loop: CASSGSGRPDTQYF. The CDR3 DNA sequence: TGTGCCAGCAGCGGTAGCGGGAGACCAGATACGCAGTATTTT.

This chain joins TRBV4-3 and TRBJ1-2, with 8 bases aligning to TRBD1. Germline CDR1 is LGHNA and CDR2 is YSLEER. The CDR3 runs 15 residues. V lost 4 bases and J lost 3; bases outside the gene matches: 7. DNA for the CDR3: TGCGCCAGCAGCCGGGTTGGACAGGGCGACTATGGCTACACCTTC. As protein: CASSRVGQGDYGYTF.